This T cell receptor (beta chain) was identified during a study of regulatory T cells in long-lasting Graves disease. Study-wide findings and caveats: The persistent group shared about 2,600 public clonotypes, more than the 950 to 1,000 shared by new patients.

Through Arm-PCR of CDR3 regions and iRepertoire HTBI primers, TCR beta libraries were built. TCRdb processed the multiplex PCR reads anew with MiXCR; each CDR3 protein has one entry. The data hold 400,000 to 500,000 distinct CDR3 sequences, with about a sixth observed a single time. This clonotype was observed at least ten times. What it binds is unknown. The time point was: newly diagnosed GD, antithyroid drugs for less than 3 months. RNA extracted from PBMCs served as the sequencing template. From germline, CDR1 is MDHEN and CDR2 SYDVKM. This CDR3 comprises 16 residues. Losses at the gene ends were 5 bases for V and 5 bases for J; bases not matched to a gene: 12. These records were also assigned to another study, of T cells in Graves' hyperthyroidism and ophthalmopathy. That source notes: The HTBI primer set was used in a first-round RT-PCR of the TCR CDR3.

This TCR came from a woman aged 25-40 years with Graves disease. Here the sequenced sample was peripheral blood mononuclear cells (PBMCs), taken at new diagnosis, from a patient treated with antithyroid drugs. The J gene is TRBJ2-1, the V gene TRBV28, with TRBD2 matching 7 bases. The CDR3 region is CASSPTPSRENNEQFF. The CDR3 bases are TGTGCCAGCAGTCCAACCCCCTCGCGGGAGAACAATGAGCAGTTCTTC. Full variable domain (remainder filled in from reference TRBV28 and TRBJ2-1): DVKVTQSSRYLVKRTGEKVFLECVQDMDHENMFWYRQDPGLGLRLIYFSYDVKMKEKGDIPEGYSVSREKKERFSLILESASTNQTSMYLCASSPTPSRENNEQFFGPGTRLTVL.